Here is one T cell receptor (beta chain) with its context. What it binds is unknown. Repertoires were generated with immunoSEQ multiplex PCR, while TCRdb's copy carries only in-frame clones and drops some. Of some 10,000 clones in the sample, roughly 83% are singletons; the top ten hold approximately 9.1%. The length of the CDR3 is 14 residues. V was cut by 4 bases and J by 5 bases, with 11 bases left in between. CDR1 is SEHNR, CDR2 FQNEAQ, per germline (reference sequence). This record belongs to a study of immune evolution from preneoplasia to lung adenocarcinoma. Study at large: HLA loss of heterozygosity: around 6.5% AIS, over 12% MIA, over 25% ADC, none AAH.

Whole-study results and caveats: Later-stage lesions seemingly showed higher T cell density and diversity than normal lung.

Between the mid-2010s and the late 2010s, patients underwent resection in Japan or China. Premalignant or tumor cells were enriched by macro-dissection after pathologic assessment. V and J are TRBV7-9 and TRBJ2-2, with TRBD1 as a possible D gene (6 bases). The sequencing sample was made of FFPE minimally invasive lung adenocarcinoma tissue. The sequence came from a donor of 70 years or more with lung adenocarcinoma. CDR3 DNA sequence: TGTGCCAGCAGCTCGACAGGTCCGACCGGGGAGCTGTTTTTT. Translation gives CASSSTGPTGELFF.